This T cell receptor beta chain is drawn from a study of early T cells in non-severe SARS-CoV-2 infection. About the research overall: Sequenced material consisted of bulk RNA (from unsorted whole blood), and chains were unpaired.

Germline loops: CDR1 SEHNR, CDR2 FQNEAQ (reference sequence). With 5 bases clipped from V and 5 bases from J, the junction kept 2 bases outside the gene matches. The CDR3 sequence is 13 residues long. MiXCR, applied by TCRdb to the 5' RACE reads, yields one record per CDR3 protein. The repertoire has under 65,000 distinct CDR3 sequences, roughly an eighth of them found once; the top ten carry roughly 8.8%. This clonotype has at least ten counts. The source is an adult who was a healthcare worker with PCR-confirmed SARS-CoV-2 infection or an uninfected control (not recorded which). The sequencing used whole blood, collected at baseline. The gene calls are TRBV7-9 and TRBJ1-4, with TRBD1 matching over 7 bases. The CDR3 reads CASSRGPNEKLFF. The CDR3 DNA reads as TGTGCCAGCAGCAGGGGGCCAAATGAAAAACTGTTTTTT.